This TCR beta chain was documented in a study of T cells in Graves' hyperthyroidism and ophthalmopathy. Study-wide results and caveats: Before onset, by a median of around 6.4 months, the model predicted ophthalmopathy.

Amplification yielded TCR beta CDR3 regions, with RNA transcripts as the source. HTBI primers were employed in a first-round RT-PCR of the TCR CDR3. TCRdb used MiXCR to reprocess the multiplex PCR reads, holding one entry per CDR3 protein. The profile shows about 510,000 distinct CDR3 sequences, approximately 49% of them singletons. This clonotype was seen repeatedly, ten times or more. Its antigen is as yet unknown. Patients showing uncontrolled infection, other autoimmune disease, pregnancy or lactation were ineligible. The germline V gene encodes CDR1 MGHRA and CDR2 YSYEKL. The CDR3 consists of 16 residues. Trimming removed 0 bases from V and 1 base from J, with 12 bases in between.

The sequenced sample consisted of peripheral blood or thyroid tissue (not recorded which). The gene calls are TRBV4-1 and TRBJ1-2; D is perhaps TRBD1 (5 bases). The TCR sequence derives from an adult woman with Graves' disease, either hyperthyroidism or ophthalmopathy (not recorded which). CDR3 in amino acids: CASSQDGQGGNYGYTF. CDR3 DNA: TGCGCCAGCAGCCAAGATGGTCAGGGAGGTAACTATGGCTACACCTTC.